One T cell receptor beta chain is described in this entry. Germline CDR1 reads SGHNT; CDR2 reads YENEEA. The CDR3 spans 17 residues. The V end was cut by 4 bases, the J end by 1 base, with 19 bases between. The repertoire was sequenced with immunoSEQ multiplex PCR; TCRdb's copy has only in-frame clones and lacks some. Counted here are roughly 280,000 clones, about 91% occurring once; the ten biggest clones make up 2.5% to 3%. Recruitment covered about two dozen US areas and drew participants whose ages spanned roughly 18 to 100 years. Cohort assignment relied on participant-reported clinical history. The sample originates from a study of blood T cell repertoires in COVID-19.

Source material: PBMCs or T cells enriched from blood (not recorded which). J is TRBJ2-5 and V is TRBV11-3, with D perhaps matching TRBD1 (5 bases). The sequence was collected from a man aged 35 to 55 who had been exposed to COVID-19. CDR3 residues: CASSSPQGSGPQETQYF. The CDR3 nucleotides read TGTGCCAGCAGCTCTCCCCAGGGTTCCGGGCCCCAAGAGACCCAGTACTTC.